The clone carrying this T cell receptor beta chain was detected many times. Its target is unknown. Researchers amplified the TCR beta CDR3 regions from RNA transcripts. The TCR CDR3 first-round RT-PCR relied on the HTBI primer set. MiXCR, applied by TCRdb to the multiplex PCR reads, yields one record per CDR3 protein. The table shows hundreds of thousands of distinct CDR3 sequences, with 13% to 15% occurring only once. This sample is drawn from a study of T cells in Graves' hyperthyroidism and ophthalmopathy. Turning to the study itself: It was at initial diagnosis, before any treatment, that peripheral blood was collected. Findings and limits, study-wide: A model using 13 V-J features told ophthalmopathy apart from stable hyperthyroidism.

The PBMCs were sourced from fresh peripheral blood (about 10 ml). The CDR3 runs 12 residues. Germline CDR1 reads WSHSY; CDR2 reads SAAADI. V was cut by 6 bases and J by 0 bases, with 3 bases left in between. The chain joins TRBV10-2 to TRBJ2-1; D gene ambiguous. This receptor was identified in a young woman with Graves' hyperthyroidism. The sequencing sample was made of blood. CDR3 protein: CASRYSYNEQFF. The CDR3 nucleotides are TGCGCCAGCAGGTACTCCTACAATGAGCAGTTCTTC.